This T cell receptor beta chain was sequenced in a study of blood T cell repertoires in COVID-19. Overall study: Samples representing acute and convalescent COVID-19 were sourced from the United States, Italy and Spain. Sources were T cells, B-cell-depleted T cells, or PBMCs; the material itself was cDNA or gDNA.

Source study methods: How many nucleated cells were present was estimated from reference gene primer amplification. Profiled with immunoSEQ multiplex PCR; TCRdb holds only in-frame clones, not every one. The V and J calls and clone size were taken over from that table, and D and trimming were inferred from the DNA. The data contain some 150,000 clones, roughly 84% of them singletons. CDR3 length equals 17 residues. Germline values: CDR1 SNHLY, CDR2 FYNNEI. The trim removed 9 bases at V and 0 bases at J, leaving 12 bases unmatched. This clone was seen once. This rearrangement joins TRBV2 to TRBJ2-3, with 10 bases aligning to TRBD2. Sequenced material: peripheral blood. This sequence was found in a human donor in a cohort sampled during active COVID-19. CDR3 loop: CASGGHSGRRSTDTQYF. The CDR3, as DNA: TGTGCCAGTGGGGGACATAGCGGGAGGCGGAGCACAGATACGCAGTATTTT.